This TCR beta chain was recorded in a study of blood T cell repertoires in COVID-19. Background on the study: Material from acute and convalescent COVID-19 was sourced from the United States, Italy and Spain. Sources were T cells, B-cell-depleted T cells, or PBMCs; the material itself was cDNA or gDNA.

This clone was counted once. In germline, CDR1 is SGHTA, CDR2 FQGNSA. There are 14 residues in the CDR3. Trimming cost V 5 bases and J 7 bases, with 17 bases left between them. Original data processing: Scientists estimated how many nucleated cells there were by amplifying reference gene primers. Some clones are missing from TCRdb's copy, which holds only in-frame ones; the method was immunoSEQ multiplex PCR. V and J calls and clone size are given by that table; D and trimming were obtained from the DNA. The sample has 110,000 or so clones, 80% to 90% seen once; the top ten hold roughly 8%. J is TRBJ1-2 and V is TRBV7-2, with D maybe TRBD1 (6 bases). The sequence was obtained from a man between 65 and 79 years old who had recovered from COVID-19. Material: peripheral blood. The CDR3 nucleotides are TGTGCCAGCAGCCCCCGCACAGGGCCCCTTGGCTACACCTTC. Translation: CASSPRTGPLGYTF.